At least ten counts were recorded for the clone carrying this T cell receptor beta chain. V lost 3 bases to trimming and J lost 7 bases, with 16 bases between them. The CDR3 has 14 amino acids. Germline CDR1 is SQVTM and CDR2 is ANQGSEA. These data originate in a study of low-dose radiotherapy and immunotherapy resistance in tumors. About the research overall: Cohort 1 was treated with 0.5 Gy per fraction at 2-week intervals, amounting to 6.5 Gy overall. Intravenous ipilimumab 1 mg/kg every six weeks was given with nivolumab 240 mg every two weeks.

Time point given: after trial treatment. The treatment here: LDRT plus nivolumab, ipilimumab, low-dose cyclophosphamide and aspirin (RACIN trial). The donors, trial participants, received nivolumab, ipilimumab, aspirin, low-dose cyclophosphamide and low-dose radiotherapy. Patients qualified if they had advanced solid tumors that lacked tumor-infiltrating lymphocytes. First-strand cDNA used TRAV- and TRBV-specific primers, covering alpha and beta chains. TCR amplification used 20 PCR cycles, a constant-region primer and a V-primer adapter. TCRdb fed the reads into MiXCR, producing one record per CDR3 protein. Of around 80,000 distinct CDR3 sequences detected, around a sixth appear once; the ten largest clones hold 1.4% to 1.5%.

The TCR originated in a male donor with prostate cancer. This specimen was PBMCs, taken after low-dose radiotherapy plus immunotherapy. V gene TRBV29-1 combines with J gene TRBJ2-1; either TRBD1 or TRBD2 may fit D (7 bases each). CDR3 DNA sequence: TGCAGCGTTGATGTCCAGGGGGGGGGAAATGAGCAGTTCTTC. Translated, it gives CSVDVQGGGNEQFF.